A single T cell receptor beta chain is shown here with its context. These data belong to a study of blood T cell repertoires in COVID-19. Study overall: Samples came from the United States, Italy and Spain, spanning acute and convalescent COVID-19.

Authors' analysis steps: The authors estimated nucleated cell counts from reference gene primer amplification. Produced via immunoSEQ multiplex PCR; TCRdb's table is partial and in-frame only. Clone size and V and J calls were adopted from that table, with D and trimming inferred from the DNA. The table records more than 120,000 clones, around 88% of them present only once. The CDR3 spans 15 residues. V trimming: 1 base; J trimming: 2 bases; junction bases outside the gene matches: 3. Germline CDR1 reads LGHDT; CDR2 reads YNNKEL (reference sequence). Input material: peripheral blood. The sequence was collected from a human donor in a cohort sampled during active COVID-19. The chain is built from TRBV3-1 (or the pseudogene TRBV3-2) and TRBJ1-2; 8 positions match TRBD1. The CDR3 region is CASSQVQGANYGYTF. DNA of the CDR3: TGTGCCAGCAGCCAAGTGCAGGGGGCGAACTATGGCTACACCTTC.